Listed here are 10 T cell receptor beta chains from one sample, sequenced in a study of T cell responses to AZD1222 COVID-19 vaccine (dated by TCRdb to about 2021). The time point label on this specimen signifies: baseline before first vaccination. Library construction relied on the immunoSEQ multiplex PCR assay. Entries here come from immuneACCESS through TCRdb and include only in-frame sequences with V and J called. Some clones fail to appear in such tables; in the studies checked, an unresolved V gene covers under half of the shortfall, and the cause of the remainder is unknown. Counted in this sample were around 130,000 clones; 70% to 90% of them appeared once. Clones ranked in the top ten supply around 4.7% of the sample. Sequences were derived from peripheral blood, sampled on day 0 of AZD1222 vaccination. The receptors come from an adult in good health.

The chain joins TRBV6-5 to TRBJ2-7; no firm D call. Germline V gene lookup returns CDR1 MNHEY and CDR2 SVGAGI. Trimming took off 6 bases at V and 2 bases at J, with 5 bases between the two ends. The CDR3 has 11 amino acids. CDR3 amino acids: CASSFAYEQYF. Here the CDR3 DNA reads TGTGCCAGCAGCTTTGCCTACGAGCAGTACTTC.

This clone showed up just once. The CDR3 DNA sequence: TGTGCCAGCAGTAGGGTTCTCCGCGCTGAAGCTTTCTTT. Translating it yields CASSRVLRAEAFF. The rearrangement links TRBV2 to TRBJ1-1; D is unclear. V lost 5 bases and J lost 6, with 13 bases in between. This CDR3 is 13 amino acids long. Looked up from germline, CDR1 is SNHLY and CDR2 is FYNNEI.

V and J are TRBV12-3 or TRBV12-4 and TRBJ1-5; D unresolved. The CDR3 runs 13 residues. Trimming took off 8 bases at V and 7 bases at J, with 15 bases between the two ends. The DNA of the CDR3 is TGTGCCAGCCTACGGGATTTCGGACAGCCCCAGCATTTT. Its protein product is CASLRDFGQPQHF.

The J gene is TRBJ2-1, the V gene TRBV10-2, with 10 bases aligning to TRBD2. The J segment lost 10 bases and the V segment lost 3 bases, leaving 9 bases of the junction unmatched. In germline, CDR1 is WSHSY, CDR2 SAAADI. The CDR3 spans 15 residues. This CDR3 reads CASSEPGTSAYEQFF. DNA for the CDR3: TGCGCCAGCAGTGAACCCGGGACTAGCGCTTACGAGCAGTTCTTC.

The chain recombines TRBV18 with TRBJ1-3, with 7 nucleotides matching TRBD1. Germline CDR1 reads KGHSH; CDR2 reads LQKENI. The CDR3 loop spans 15 amino acids. J gave up 8 bases and V 3 bases, and 10 bases lay outside the gene matches. The CDR3 bases are TGTGCCAGCTCACCGCGTACAGGGGAAGGAGACACCATATATTTT. It is translated as CASSPRTGEGDTIYF.

V is TRBV12-5 and J is TRBJ2-7; 11 bases match TRBD1. V lost 6 bases and J lost 2; bases outside the gene matches: 6. In germline, CDR1 is LGHNT, CDR2 FRNRAP. The CDR3 is 15 residues long. CDR3 DNA sequence: TGTGCTAGTGGGAAGGGACAGGGGGTTACCTACGAGCAGTACTTC. It is translated as CASGKGQGVTYEQYF.

The chain employs TRBV10-1 and TRBJ2-7, with 10 bases that match TRBD1. V lost 4 bases and J lost 2; bases outside the gene matches: 2. The CDR3 sequence is 14 residues long. Germline loops: CDR1 WNHNN, CDR2 SYGVQD (reference sequence). The chain's CDR3 is CASSAGQGAYEQYF. CDR3 DNA: TGCGCCAGCAGTGCCGGACAGGGGGCCTACGAGCAGTACTTC.

V gene TRBV11-2 combines with J gene TRBJ1-6; D gene ambiguous. V dropped 7 bases and J dropped 6 bases, with 19 bases sitting between them. CDR3 length: 16 residues. CDR1 SGHAT and CDR2 FQNNGV come from the germline V gene. Here the CDR3 reads CASNLGLNPFNSPLHF. The CDR3, as DNA: TGTGCCAGCAACCTAGGCCTTAATCCTTTTAATTCACCCCTCCACTTT.

The rearrangement links TRBV14 to TRBJ1-1; D unclear. This CDR3 has 15 amino acids. V lost 5 bases and J 8 bases, leaving 21 bases between the germline ends. CDR1 is SGHDN and CDR2 is FVKESK in the germline V gene. CDR3 residues: CASSAIRGRTLEAFF. CDR3 in DNA: TGTGCCAGCAGCGCCATACGAGGACGGACCCTCGAAGCTTTCTTT.

The rearrangement joins TRBV18 to TRBJ2-7, with D possibly TRBD1 on 6 matching bases. Trimming removed 3 bases from V and 2 bases from J, with 14 bases in between. CDR1 KGHSH and CDR2 LQKENI come from the germline V gene. This CDR3 contains 15 residues. The CDR3 sequence: CASSPRTEVTYEQYF. CDR3 nucleotide sequence: TGTGCCAGCTCACCCCGGACAGAGGTAACCTACGAGCAGTACTTC.